A single T cell receptor (beta chain) is shown here with its context. The antigen is not known. The DNA is left out, because the CDR3 cannot be placed on it with certainty; the CDR3 is given as TCRdb lists it. With a duration under 2 months, the hyperthyroidism was newly diagnosed in patients aged 18 to 65. RNA transcripts gave rise to amplified TCR beta CDR3 regions. HTBI primers were used for first-round RT-PCR of the TCR CDR3. TCRdb reanalysed the multiplex PCR reads using MiXCR and keeps one entry per CDR3 protein. In the table there are 300,000 to 400,000 distinct CDR3 sequences, 14% of which are singletons. The CDR3 numbers 17 amino acids, ends counted. The germline gives CDR1 SNHLY, CDR2 FYNNEI. This sample was included in a study of T cells in Graves' hyperthyroidism and ophthalmopathy. Overall study context: Specimen type is peripheral blood, collected at initial diagnosis prior to any treatment.

General observations from the study: Model output signaled ophthalmopathy a median around 6.9 months ahead of onset.

The specimen sequenced was blood. This TCR came from a woman aged 30 to 39 with Graves' hyperthyroidism. The chain recombines TRBV2 with TRBJ2-2; the listed D gene, TRBD1, was not tested against the DNA. CDR3 amino acids: CASSPRDNNGKPGSCFF.